This record concerns one T cell receptor beta chain sequence. This sample stems from a study of blood T cell repertoires in COVID-19. Across the study: There were acute and convalescent COVID-19 samples, and they came from the United States, Italy and Spain. Nucleic acid was either cDNA or gDNA, and it came from T cells, B-cell-depleted T cells, or PBMCs.

Germline lookup yields CDR1 MNHEY and CDR2 SMNVEV (reference sequence). There are 16 residues in the CDR3. Between the trimmed V and J ends, which lost 3 bases and 7 bases, there was a span of 16 bases. Authors' methods: Reference gene primer amplification gave estimated nucleated cell counts. Repertoires were generated with immunoSEQ multiplex PCR, while TCRdb's copy carries only in-frame clones and drops some. That table furnishes V, J and clone size, whereas the DNA furnished D and trimming. This sample has approximately 140,000 clones, with 85% to 90% found just once. The clonotype originates from an elderly man with acute or convalescent COVID-19. Sequencing was done on a sample of peripheral blood. This chain uses TRBV27 with TRBJ1-6; no definite D call. The CDR3 DNA reads TGTGCCAGCAGTTTCAACAGACCGTCTTTGAATTCACCCCTCCACTTT. Its translation is CASSFNRPSLNSPLHF.